Below are 15 T cell receptor beta chains sequenced from a single sample in a study of beta chain features in type 1 diabetes (dated 2018 in TCRdb). Beyond this particular receptor, the publication reports: Type 1 diabetes patients showed a moderate but significant shortening of TCRB CDR3 length in all four CD4+ subsets.

Receptor amplification or capture employed the immunoSEQ multiplex PCR assay. The High Capacity cDNA Reverse Transcription Kit was used to reverse transcribe all of the isolated RNA, meaning that expressed TCRB transcripts were what got sequenced. TCRdb provides this immuneACCESS table in a form limited to in-frame rearrangements. Some clones are lacking; in checked studies, under half of them reflect an unresolved V gene, and why the rest are absent is not known. This sample gives roughly 150,000 clones in total; roughly 9% of them show up just once. Of the sample, about 0.75% is held by the ten largest clones. Their recognized antigens are unknown. The sample taken for sequencing was central memory CD4+ T cells from blood. Every receptor here comes from a woman in her thirties with type 1 diabetes.

This clone occurred a few times. V is TRBV21-1 and J is TRBJ2-7; the table's D call of TRBD1 was not tested on the DNA. TRBV21-1 represents a pseudogene. This CDR3 spans 15 amino acids. The CDR3 bases are TGTGCCAGCAGCAAGTTGACAGGGGTCGACTACGAGCAGTACTTC. Protein: CASSKLTGVDYEQYF.

The sample holds a few counts of this clone. The gene calls are TRBV28 and TRBJ1-1, with D maybe TRBD1 (5 bases). The length of the CDR3 is 14 residues. The ends were cut back, 6 bases at V and 0 bases at J, with 11 bases in the middle. Germline V gene lookup returns CDR1 MDHEN and CDR2 SYDVKM. CDR3 nucleotide sequence: TGTGCCAGCAGCCTCCGACAGTTGAACACTGAAGCTTTCTTT. It yields the protein CASSLRQLNTEAFF.

The chain recombines TRBV2 with TRBJ1-1; a weak D match, TRBD1 (6 bases). This CDR3 spans 13 amino acids. The V end lost 7 bases, the J end lost 3 bases, and 12 bases lay between the germline ends. Germline V CDR1 and CDR2: SNHLY, FYNNEI. CDR3 loop: CASISGVDTEAFF. Here the CDR3 DNA reads TGTGCCAGCATTTCAGGGGTTGACACTGAAGCTTTCTTT.

The rearrangement joins TRBV2 to TRBJ2-7, with D maybe TRBD2 (6 bases). V was clipped by 5 bases and J by 6 bases, with 14 bases between them. The germline CDR1 and CDR2 sequences are SNHLY and FYNNEI. This CDR3 has 13 residues. CDR3 DNA: TGTGCCAGCAGTACCGAGGGGACTGGCGAGCAGTACTTC. Amino acids: CASSTEGTGEQYF.

This clone has a handful of counts. The chain joins TRBV19 to TRBJ1-2, with D maybe TRBD1 (5 bases). Trimming took 3 bases from V and 7 from J, leaving 12 bases between them. There are 13 residues in the CDR3. The germline V gene encodes CDR1 LNHDA and CDR2 SQIVND (reference sequence). The CDR3 nucleotides are TGTGCCAGTAGTATTGGCAGGGATGCTGGCTACACCTTC. Translation: CASSIGRDAGYTF.

This clone has more than one count but fewer than ten. This chain connects TRBV28 to TRBJ2-5; 7 bases are shared with TRBD2. Looked up from germline, CDR1 is MDHEN and CDR2 is SYDVKM. V was pared by 5 bases and J by 5 bases, with 11 bases of the junction left unmatched. The CDR3 totals 15 residues. CDR3 loop: CASSPSGVSPETQYF. In nucleotides, the CDR3 is TGTGCCAGCAGTCCCAGCGGGGTCTCTCCGGAGACCCAGTACTTC.

A few counts support this clone. The V gene is TRBV4-1, the J gene TRBJ2-3; D call uncertain. Trimming shortened V by 3 bases and J by 3 bases, and 4 bases separated the two germline ends. Germline V lookup: CDR1 MGHRA, CDR2 YSYEKL. The CDR3 runs to 12 residues. This CDR3 reads CASSHETDTQYF. CDR3 bases: TGCGCCAGCAGCCATGAGACAGATACGCAGTATTTT.

The chain is built from TRBV28 and TRBJ2-4; TRBD2 matches 10 bases. Germline V lookup: CDR1 MDHEN, CDR2 SYDVKM. The CDR3 sequence is 16 residues long. Trimming removed 2 bases from V and 8 bases from J; junction bases left unmatched: 9. CDR3 protein: CASSLPPGAGGDIQYF. In DNA, the CDR3 is TGTGCCAGCAGTTTACCTCCGGGAGCGGGGGGGGACATTCAGTACTTC.

The J gene is TRBJ2-3, the V gene TRBV4-1, with a tentative D call TRBD2 (6 bases). V gave up 1 base and J gave up 3 bases, with 20 bases separating them. The CDR3 covers 18 residues. From germline, CDR1 is MGHRA and CDR2 YSYEKL. CDR3 bases: TGCGCCAGCAGCCAAGCCGTCATCGGGGGAGCCCGGACAGATACGCAGTATTTT. Residues: CASSQAVIGGARTDTQYF.

This clone was counted between two and nine times. This chain connects TRBV27 to TRBJ1-2; TRBD1 agrees at 8 bases. The V gene end was trimmed by 3 bases and the J gene end by 2 bases; junction bases not matched to a gene: 2. Germline lookup yields CDR1 MNHEY and CDR2 SMNVEV (reference sequence). The CDR3 spans 14 residues. CDR3 bases: TGTGCCAGCAGTTTGACAGGGGCCAACTATGGCTACACCTTC. Translation: CASSLTGANYGYTF.

This clone was seen only a few times. The chain recombines TRBV7-6 with TRBJ2-7, with 9 nucleotides matching TRBD1. Germline CDR1 is SGHVS and CDR2 is FNYEAQ. The CDR3 sequence is 14 residues long. Losses at the gene ends were 4 bases for V and 6 bases for J; bases not matched to a gene: 7. The CDR3 region has the DNA TGTGCCAGCAGCTCGGACAGGGGTCGGTCCGAGCAGTACTTC. Its protein is CASSSDRGRSEQYF. Filled out from reference TRBV7-6 and TRBJ2-7, the complete variable domain reads GAGVSQSPRYKVTKRGQDVALRCDPISGHVSLYWYRQALGQGPEFLTYFNYEAQQDKSGLPNDRFSAERPEGSISTLTIQRTEQRDSAMYRCASSSDRGRSEQYFGPGTRLTVT.

This clone turned up a few times. The chain employs TRBV5-1 and TRBJ1-2; D is perhaps TRBD1 (5 bases). Germline V gene sequence: CDR1 SGHRS, CDR2 YFSETQ. The CDR3 covers 12 residues. V lost 4 bases, J lost 8 bases, and 12 bases lay in between. This CDR3 is CASSGAGYGYTF. The CDR3 DNA reads TGCGCCAGCAGCGGGGCAGGGTACGGCTACACCTTC. Full variable domain (missing parts from reference TRBV5-1 and TRBJ1-2): KAGVTQTPRYLIKTRGQQVTLSCSPISGHRSVSWYQQTPGQGLQFLFEYFSETQRNKGNFPGRFSGRQFSNSRSEMNVSTLELGDSALYLCASSGAGYGYTFGSGTRLTVV.

This clone was found a few times. The J gene is TRBJ1-5, the V gene TRBV6-5; 9 bases are shared with TRBD1. The length of the CDR3 is 14 residues. Germline CDR1 reads MNHEY; CDR2 reads SVGAGI. With V trimmed by 6 bases and J by 3 bases, 3 bases remained unmatched. In DNA, the CDR3 is TGTGCCAGCAGGGGGACAGGGAACAATCAGCCCCAGCATTTT. This encodes CASRGTGNNQPQHF.

This clone was found a few times. Additional DNA sequences in this sample encode the identical CDR3. J is TRBJ2-7 and V is TRBV2; 9 bases are shared with TRBD1. CDR3 length: 12 residues. Germline assignment: CDR1 SNHLY and CDR2 FYNNEI. V shed 5 bases and J 5 bases; nucleotides not matched to a gene: 1. CDR3: CASSRDRDEQYF. The CDR3 DNA reads as TGTGCCAGCAGTCGGGACAGGGACGAGCAGTACTTC.

The V gene is TRBV5-1, the J gene TRBJ2-2; 11 bases line up with TRBD2. Germline lookup yields CDR1 SGHRS and CDR2 YFSETQ. The junction had 8 bases not matched to a gene; V was cut back by 4 bases and J by 6 bases. This CDR3 is built from 16 residues. CDR3 DNA sequence: TGCGCCAGCAGCCAAACTAGCGGGAGTGTCTCCGGGGAGCTGTTTTTT. This codes for CASSQTSGSVSGELFF.